The clone carrying this T cell receptor (beta chain) showed up just a few times. Its antigen is undetermined. The run depth of the assay was deep. For every subset, genomic DNA was evenly distributed across several immunoSEQ plates. Here immunoSEQ multiplex PCR was the method, and the copy in TCRdb shows in-frame clones only, minus some. The data hold approximately 1.9 million clones, with 90% to 95% observed a single time. This sample stems from a study of shared clonotypes between healthy human individuals. Study-wide findings and caveats: Apart from blood, nothing was sampled; tissue repertoires likely differ. A handful of donors showed sharing of approximately 5% of naive CD4 clonotypes.

Positive CCR7 selection of CD45RO-negative cells yielded the naive CD8 cells, and terminally differentiated effector memory CD45RA+ cells were excluded. V gave up 1 base and J gave up 10 bases, with 13 bases separating them. The CDR3 has 13 residues. Germline V lookup: CDR1 SGHAT, CDR2 FQDESV (reference sequence). This TCR derives from a man aged 18 to 30 in good health. Some clones in this sample may be carry-over from other donors' samples. Specimen: naive CD8+ T cells from PBMCs. V is TRBV11-1 and J is TRBJ1-1; D is unclear. The CDR3 protein is CASSLVPGWGAFF. The CDR3 DNA is TGTGCCAGCAGCTTAGTACCTGGTTGGGGAGCTTTCTTT.